This T cell receptor beta chain derives from a study of T-cell memory formation after mild COVID-19. Study-level results: Shrinking CD4+ clones resided mostly in CM and EM, and CD8+ ones in EMRA. Researchers could not confirm that second-wave clones peaking on day 37 targeted SARS-CoV-2.

A 5'RACE reaction primed in the constant segment made cDNA libraries of TCR alpha and TCR beta, and these carried sample barcodes and UMIs. TCRdb used MiXCR to reprocess the 5' RACE reads, holding one entry per CDR3 protein. The sample holds about 240,000 distinct CDR3 sequences, over 9% seen once. The germline V and J ends were trimmed by 3 bases and 1 base, with 9 bases remaining between them. The CDR3 loop spans 14 amino acids. Germline lookup yields CDR1 KGHSH and CDR2 LQKENI. This clonotype was counted a few times. The antigen is unknown. The receptor was derived from a man aged 18 to 29 who had mild COVID-19 (a few samples of this study predate the infection). Cell type and time point are not known. Sequences were obtained from PBMCs or a T cell subset sorted from them (not recorded which). This chain links TRBV18 with TRBJ1-1, with no clear D. DNA of the CDR3: TGTGCCAGCTCACCTCAGGTGAGGAACACTGAAGCTTTCTTT. Encoded protein: CASSPQVRNTEAFF.